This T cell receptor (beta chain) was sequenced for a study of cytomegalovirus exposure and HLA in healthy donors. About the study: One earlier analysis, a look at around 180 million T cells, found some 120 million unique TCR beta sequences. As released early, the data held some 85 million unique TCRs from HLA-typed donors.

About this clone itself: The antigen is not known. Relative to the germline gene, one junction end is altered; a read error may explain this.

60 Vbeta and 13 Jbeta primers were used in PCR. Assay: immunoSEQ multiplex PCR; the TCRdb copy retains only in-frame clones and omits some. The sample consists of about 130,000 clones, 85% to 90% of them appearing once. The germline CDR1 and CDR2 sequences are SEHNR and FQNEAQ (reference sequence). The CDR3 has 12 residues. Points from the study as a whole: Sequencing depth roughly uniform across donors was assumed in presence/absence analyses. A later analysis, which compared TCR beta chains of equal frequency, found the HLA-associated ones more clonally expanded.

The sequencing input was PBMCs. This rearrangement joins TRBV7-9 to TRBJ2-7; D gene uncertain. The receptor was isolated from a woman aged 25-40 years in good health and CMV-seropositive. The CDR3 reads CSSSFISGEQYF. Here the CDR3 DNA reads TGTTCCAGCAGCTTCATCAGTGGCGAGCAGTACTTC. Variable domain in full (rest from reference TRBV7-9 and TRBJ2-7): DTGVSQNPRHKITKRGQNVTFRCDPISEHNRLYWYRQTLGQGPEFLTYFQNEAQLEKSRLLSDRFSAERPKGSFSTLEIQRTEQGDSAMYLCSSSFISGEQYFGPGTRLTVT.